These 27 T cell receptor beta chains originate from one sample sequenced in a study of shared clonotypes between healthy human individuals. Only in-frame clones appear in the TCRdb table, and some are missing; sequencing was by immunoSEQ multiplex PCR. Among 1,500,000 or so clones listed, 98% were seen once. The sample consisted of naive CD4+ T cells sorted from blood. Subset indicated: CD45RA+ positively selected. The receptors here all came from a man aged 25-45 years in good health.

V gene TRBV5-1 combines with J gene TRBJ2-7, with TRBD2 matching 15 bases. Germline V gene sequence: CDR1 SGHRS, CDR2 YFSETQ. The junction had 7 bases not matched to a gene; V was cut back by 2 bases and J by 4 bases. This CDR3 has 17 residues. CDR3 DNA sequence: TGCGCCAGCAGCTTCGGGACTAGCGGGAGGAAAGGTTACGAGCAGTACTTC. This encodes CASSFGTSGRKGYEQYF.

The chain has TRBV7-2 and TRBJ2-3, with D uncertain. The V end was cut by 4 bases, the J end by 0 bases, with 11 bases between. The germline V gene encodes CDR1 SGHTA and CDR2 FQGNSA. This CDR3 contains 15 residues. This chain's CDR3 is CASSSHPRSTDTQYF. The CDR3 DNA sequence: TGTGCCAGCAGCTCCCATCCGCGAAGCACAGATACGCAGTATTTT.

The chain has TRBV5-1 and TRBJ2-7, with 12 bases lining up with TRBD2. CDR3 length: 17 amino acids. The ends lost 5 bases at V and 4 bases at J; junction bases unmatched: 13. Looked up from germline, CDR1 is SGHRS and CDR2 is YFSETQ. This chain's CDR3 is CASSPDLLAGGPYEQYF. CDR3 DNA sequence: TGCGCCAGCAGTCCCGACCTGCTAGCGGGAGGGCCTTACGAGCAGTACTTC. The entire variable domain, with the rest obtained from reference TRBV5-1 and TRBJ2-7, is as follows: KAGVTQTPRYLIKTRGQQVTLSCSPISGHRSVSWYQQTPGQGLQFLFEYFSETQRNKGNFPGRFSGRQFSNSRSEMNVSTLELGDSALYLCASSPDLLAGGPYEQYFGPGTRLTVT.

The count of this clone is one. The J gene is TRBJ2-1, the V gene TRBV11-2, with 10 bases fitting TRBD2. This CDR3 is 17 amino acids long. Germline V gives CDR1 SGHAT, CDR2 FQNNGV. V dropped 2 bases and J dropped 4; count of bases not matched to a gene: 8. The CDR3 DNA sequence: TGTGCCAGCAGCTTAATGAGGACTAGCGGAAATTACAATGAGCAGTTCTTC. This codes for CASSLMRTSGNYNEQFF.

The chain recombines TRBV27 with TRBJ2-5; 9 positions match TRBD1. CDR1 is MNHEY, CDR2 SMNVEV, per germline (reference sequence). The length of the CDR3 is 15 residues. After removal of 3 bases from V and 4 bases from J, the junction contained 6 bases not matched to a gene. The CDR3 DNA reads TGTGCCAGCAGTTTCGACAGGGGGGGACCAGAGACCCAGTACTTC. This gives the protein CASSFDRGGPETQYF.

The genes are TRBV15 and TRBJ2-3; D is perhaps TRBD2 (6 bases). This CDR3 contains 15 residues. Germline V gene data show CDR1 as LNHNV and CDR2 as YYDKDF (reference sequence). Deletions cut 5 bases from V and 2 bases from J, with 14 bases between. Here the CDR3 reads CATSQLGRNTDTQYF. CDR3 bases: TGTGCCACCAGCCAACTGGGGAGGAACACAGATACGCAGTATTTT.

The rearrangement joins TRBV6-6 to TRBJ1-1; 9 bases map to TRBD1. The CDR3 is 14 amino acids. V was clipped by 9 bases and J by 3 bases; unmatched bases: 8. The germline V gene encodes CDR1 MNHNY and CDR2 SVGAGI (reference sequence). The CDR3 protein is CASDDRGVDTEAFF. Here the CDR3 DNA reads TGTGCCAGTGACGACAGGGGGGTTGACACTGAAGCTTTCTTT.

Worth noting for this clone: Different DNA sequences within this sample yield the same CDR3. The chain couples TRBV2 to TRBJ1-5; 8 bases are shared with TRBD1. Germline V gene lookup returns CDR1 SNHLY and CDR2 FYNNEI. The CDR3 runs to 13 residues. The V and J ends lost 6 bases and 6 bases, in that order; junction bases with no gene match: 4. The CDR3 DNA follows: TGTGCCAGCAGCGACAGGGGAGGTCAGCCCCAGCATTTT. Its protein is CASSDRGGQPQHF.

The V call is TRBV28, the J call TRBJ2-4; either TRBD1 or TRBD2 may supply D (5 bases each). From germline, CDR1 is MDHEN and CDR2 SYDVKM. The germline V and J ends were trimmed by 7 bases and 0 bases, with 19 bases remaining between them. This CDR3 is 17 amino acids long. The DNA for the CDR3 is TGTGCCAGCAATTGGGGGTGGGGAGCTTTAGCCAAAAACATTCAGTACTTC. Its protein is CASNWGWGALAKNIQYF. The complete variable domain, with remaining parts taken from reference TRBV28 and TRBJ2-4, reads DVKVTQSSRYLVKRTGEKVFLECVQDMDHENMFWYRQDPGLGLRLIYFSYDVKMKEKGDIPEGYSVSREKKERFSLILESASTNQTSMYLCASNWGWGALAKNIQYFGAGTRLSVL.

The chain is built from TRBV7-6 and TRBJ2-5; 8 bases line up with TRBD2. Germline CDR1 and CDR2: SGHVS and FNYEAQ. V lost 5 bases to trimming and J lost 4 bases; unmatched junction nucleotides: 12. The CDR3 sequence is 16 residues long. For the CDR3, the DNA is TGTGCCAGCAGCCGGGGACCCCGACTAGCGATAGAGACCCAGTACTTC. It specifies CASSRGPRLAIETQYF.

The chain combines TRBV5-4 with TRBJ1-2, with TRBD1 matching over 7 bases. Germline trimming cut 4 bases from V and 2 bases from J; bases unmatched to any gene: 5. CDR1 and CDR2 from the germline V gene are SGHNT and YYREEE (reference sequence). The CDR3 runs to 14 residues. The CDR3 DNA is TGTGCCAGCAGCACTATGACAGGGAACTATGGCTACACCTTC. Its protein is CASSTMTGNYGYTF.

V is TRBV7-2 and J is TRBJ2-2; D might be TRBD1 (7 bases). Looked up from germline, CDR1 is SGHTA and CDR2 is FQGNSA. Trimming took off 5 bases at V and 9 bases at J, with 13 bases between the two ends. The CDR3 has 13 amino acids. CDR3 nucleotide sequence: TGTGCCAGCAGCCCCCAGGGGGGTCGGGAGCTGTTTTTT. As protein: CASSPQGGRELFF. The full variable domain, completed using reference TRBV7-2 and TRBJ2-2, is GAGVSQSPSNKVTEKGKDVELRCDPISGHTALYWYRQSLGQGLEFLIYFQGNSAPDKSGLPSDRFSAERTGGSVSTLTIQRTQQEDSAVYLCASSPQGGRELFFGEGSRLTVL.

V is TRBV25-1 and J is TRBJ2-7; D gene uncertain. Trimming left V 2 bases short and J 0 bases short, with 14 bases between. Germline CDR1 is MGHDK and CDR2 is SYGVNS. The CDR3 length is 16 residues. DNA for the CDR3: TGTGCCAGCAGTGAAAGTCTCGGTCTGGACTCCTACGAGCAGTACTTC. Translating it yields CASSESLGLDSYEQYF.

This chain links TRBV5-4 with TRBJ2-2; TRBD1 or TRBD2 may be the D gene (6 bases each). The V end was cut by 4 bases, the J end by 7 bases, with 20 bases between. Germline loops: CDR1 SGHNT, CDR2 YYREEE (reference sequence). The CDR3 contains 16 residues. The CDR3 nucleotides are TGTGCCAGCAGCATCCTTAGCGGAACCAGGGGCGGGGAGCTGTTTTTT. It is translated as CASSILSGTRGGELFF.

The rearrangement links TRBV5-1 to TRBJ2-1; D gene ambiguous. Germline values: CDR1 SGHRS, CDR2 YFSETQ. The CDR3 runs 13 residues. The V and J ends lost 2 bases and 9 bases respectively, with 12 bases between them. This CDR3 is CASSFTATGEQFF. The CDR3 nucleotides read TGCGCCAGCAGCTTCACCGCGACGGGTGAGCAGTTCTTC.

The chain uses TRBV18 and TRBJ2-7, with D tentatively TRBD1 (6 bases). V lost 5 bases and J 2 bases, leaving 13 bases between the germline ends. Germline V gene data show CDR1 as KGHSH and CDR2 as LQKENI. There are 14 residues in the CDR3. The CDR3 sequence is CASSSPTGTYEQYF. The CDR3 DNA reads as TGTGCCAGCTCATCCCCCACAGGGACCTACGAGCAGTACTTC.

The chain is built from TRBV6-1 and TRBJ2-3; 9 nucleotides align to TRBD2. Germline CDR1 reads MNHNS; CDR2 reads SASEGT. J was trimmed by 1 base and V by 4 bases; bases with no gene match: 6. The CDR3 extends over 16 amino acids. The CDR3 sequence is CASSASSGRGTDTQYF. DNA of the CDR3: TGTGCCAGCAGTGCAAGTAGCGGGAGAGGCACAGATACGCAGTATTTT.

CDR3 nucleotides: TGTGCCAGCAGAGTGGGACAGGGGAACACCGGGGAGCTGTTTTTT. It translates to CASRVGQGNTGELFF. V usage is TRBV2 and J usage is TRBJ2-2; 9 bases line up with TRBD1. The trim removed 6 bases at V and 1 base at J, leaving 3 bases unmatched. CDR3 length equals 15 residues. From germline, CDR1 is SNHLY and CDR2 FYNNEI.

V and J are TRBV2 and TRBJ2-2, with D tentatively TRBD1 (6 bases). Looked up from germline, CDR1 is SNHLY and CDR2 is FYNNEI. CDR3 length: 12 amino acids. The V end lost 9 bases, the J end lost 6 bases, and 11 bases lay between the germline ends. The CDR3 loop reads CARKQGSGELFF. The CDR3 DNA is TGTGCCAGGAAACAGGGATCCGGGGAGCTGTTTTTT.

The rearrangement uses TRBV19 and TRBJ2-3, with 7 bases that match TRBD2. CDR3 size: 15 residues. Germline V gene lookup returns CDR1 LNHDA and CDR2 SQIVND (reference sequence). V gave up 3 bases and J gave up 2 bases; unmatched junction bases: 5. The CDR3 nucleotides are TGTGCCAGTAGTATTCTGGGACTACTCACAGATACGCAGTATTTT. Protein sequence: CASSILGLLTDTQYF.

This clone appeared once. This chain connects TRBV10-2 to TRBJ1-2, with 8 bases fitting TRBD1. The CDR3 is made up of 12 amino acids. After removal of 8 bases from V and 7 bases from J, the junction contained 6 bases not matched to a gene. Germline values: CDR1 WSHSY, CDR2 SAAADI. CDR3 protein: CASQDRVPGYTF. In nucleotides, the CDR3 is TGCGCCAGCCAGGACAGGGTGCCTGGCTACACCTTC.

This CDR3 reads CASSLFGGRALGRFF. The CDR3 region has the DNA TGTGCCAGTAGCCTTTTTGGCGGGAGGGCCCTTGGTCGGTTCTTC. The gene calls are TRBV19 and TRBJ2-1; 9 bases map to TRBD2. The CDR3 loop spans 15 amino acids. Germline V lookup: CDR1 LNHDA, CDR2 SQIVND (reference sequence). V shed 6 bases and J 15 bases; nucleotides not matched to a gene: 18.

The rearrangement uses TRBV5-1 and TRBJ2-1, with D possibly being TRBD2 (5 bases). The germline V gene has CDR1 SGHRS and CDR2 YFSETQ. This CDR3 contains 16 residues. The ends were cut back, 1 base at V and 4 bases at J, with 15 bases in the middle. CDR3 loop: CASSLFGSANYNEQFF. Written as DNA, the CDR3 is TGCGCCAGCAGCTTGTTTGGTAGCGCAAATTACAATGAGCAGTTCTTC.

About this clone: Additional DNA sequences in this sample encode the identical CDR3. The V and J genes are TRBV7-8 and TRBJ2-1, with TRBD2 identical over 7 bases. The CDR3 is 16 residues long. In germline, CDR1 is SGHVS, CDR2 FQNEAQ. Trimming at V came to 2 bases and at J to 0 bases, leaving 4 bases not matched to a gene. Here the CDR3 DNA reads TGTGCCAGCAGCTTAAGGCGGGAGAGCTCCTACAATGAGCAGTTCTTC. Translation: CASSLRRESSYNEQFF.

This clone was detected once. The rearrangement uses TRBV7-6 and TRBJ1-3; no definite D call. V lost 1 base, J lost 3 bases, and 7 bases lay in between. The CDR3 has 14 amino acids. CDR1 SGHVS and CDR2 FNYEAQ come from the germline V gene. CDR3 protein: CASSLVTVGNTIYF. The CDR3 DNA sequence: TGTGCCAGCAGCTTAGTGACCGTTGGAAACACCATATATTTT.

The chain recombines TRBV28 with TRBJ1-2; the D gene is possibly TRBD1 (6 bases). Looked up from germline, CDR1 is MDHEN and CDR2 is SYDVKM. This CDR3 region has 14 residues. Between the trimmed V and J ends, which lost 9 bases and 2 bases, there was a span of 16 bases. CDR3 in amino acids: CASHGGRTNYGYTF. The CDR3 nucleotides read TGTGCCAGTCACGGGGGGCGAACCAACTATGGCTACACCTTC.

CDR3 coding DNA: TGTGCCAGCAGTTTCCTCGCCGAGGGGAAGGACGAGCAGTACTTC. This translates into CASSFLAEGKDEQYF. The rearrangement links TRBV28 to TRBJ2-7; D may correspond to TRBD1 or TRBD2 (5 bases each). The V end was cut by 3 bases, the J end by 5 bases, with 17 bases between. The CDR3 contains 15 residues. CDR1 and CDR2 (germline): MDHEN, SYDVKM.